This TCR beta chain was identified in a study of T cell responses to AZD1222 COVID-19 vaccine. Here immunoSEQ multiplex PCR was the method, and the copy in TCRdb shows in-frame clones only, minus some. Of fewer than 130,000 clones listed, 70% to 90% are singletons. Germline-derived CDR1 and CDR2 are SGDLS and YYNGEE. The V end lost 4 bases, the J end lost 3 bases, and 14 bases lay between the germline ends. The CDR3 spans 15 residues. This receptor was identified in an adult in good health. V gene TRBV9 combines with J gene TRBJ1-3; tentative D call: TRBD1 (5 bases). The sequences come from peripheral blood, collected on day 0 of AZD1222 vaccination. In DNA form, the CDR3 reads TGTGCCAGCAGCTCCGTGGGGGTAGTTGGAAACACCATATATTTT. Protein product: CASSSVGVVGNTIYF.